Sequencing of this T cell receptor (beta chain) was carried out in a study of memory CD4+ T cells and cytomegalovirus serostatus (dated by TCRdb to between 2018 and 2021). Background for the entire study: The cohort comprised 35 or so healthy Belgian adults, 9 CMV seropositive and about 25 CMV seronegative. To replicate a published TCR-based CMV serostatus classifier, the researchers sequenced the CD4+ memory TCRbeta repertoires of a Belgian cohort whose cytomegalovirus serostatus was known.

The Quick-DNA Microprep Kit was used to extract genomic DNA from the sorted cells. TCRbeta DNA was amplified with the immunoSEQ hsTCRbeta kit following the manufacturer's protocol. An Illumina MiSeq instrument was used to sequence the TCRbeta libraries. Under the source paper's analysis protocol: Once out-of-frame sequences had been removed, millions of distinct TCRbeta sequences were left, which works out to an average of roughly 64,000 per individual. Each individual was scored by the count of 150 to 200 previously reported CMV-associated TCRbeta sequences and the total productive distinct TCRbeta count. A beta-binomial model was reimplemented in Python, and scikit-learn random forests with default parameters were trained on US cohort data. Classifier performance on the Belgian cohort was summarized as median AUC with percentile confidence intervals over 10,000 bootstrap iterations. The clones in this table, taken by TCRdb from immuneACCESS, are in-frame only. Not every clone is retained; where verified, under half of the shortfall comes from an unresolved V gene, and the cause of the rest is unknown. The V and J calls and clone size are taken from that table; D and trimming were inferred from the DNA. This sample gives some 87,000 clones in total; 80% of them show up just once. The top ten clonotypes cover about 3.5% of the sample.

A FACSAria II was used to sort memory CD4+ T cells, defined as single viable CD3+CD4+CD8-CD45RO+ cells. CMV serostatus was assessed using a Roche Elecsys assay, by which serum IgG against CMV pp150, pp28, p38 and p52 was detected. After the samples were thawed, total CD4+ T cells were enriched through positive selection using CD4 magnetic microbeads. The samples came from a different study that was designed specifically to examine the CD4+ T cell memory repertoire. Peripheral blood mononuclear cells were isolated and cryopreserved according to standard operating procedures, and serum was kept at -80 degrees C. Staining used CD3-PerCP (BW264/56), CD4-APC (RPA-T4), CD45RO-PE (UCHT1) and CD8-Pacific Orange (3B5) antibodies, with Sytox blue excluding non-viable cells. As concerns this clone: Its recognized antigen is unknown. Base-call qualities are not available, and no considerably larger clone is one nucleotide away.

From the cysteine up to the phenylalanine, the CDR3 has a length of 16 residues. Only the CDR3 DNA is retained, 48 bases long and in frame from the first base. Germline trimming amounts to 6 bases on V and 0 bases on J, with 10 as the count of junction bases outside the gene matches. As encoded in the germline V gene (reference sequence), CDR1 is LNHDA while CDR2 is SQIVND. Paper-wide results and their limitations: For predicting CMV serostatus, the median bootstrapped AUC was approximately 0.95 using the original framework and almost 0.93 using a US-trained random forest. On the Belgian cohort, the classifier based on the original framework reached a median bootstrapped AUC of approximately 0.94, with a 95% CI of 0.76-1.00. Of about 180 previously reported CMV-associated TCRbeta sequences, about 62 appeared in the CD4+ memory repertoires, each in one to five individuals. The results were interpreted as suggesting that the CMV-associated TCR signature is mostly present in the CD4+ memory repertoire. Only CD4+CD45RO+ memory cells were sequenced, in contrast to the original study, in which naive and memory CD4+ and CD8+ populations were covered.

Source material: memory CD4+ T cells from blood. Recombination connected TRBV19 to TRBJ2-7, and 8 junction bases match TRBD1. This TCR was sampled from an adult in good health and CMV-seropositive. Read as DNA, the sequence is TGTGCCAGTAGCCTAACCGGGACAGGTCCCTCCTACGAGCAGTACTTC. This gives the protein CASSLTGTGPSYEQYF.